Included here is one T cell receptor beta chain sequence, with context. As yet, its antigen is unknown. The data stem from a study of identical twins. Study outcomes and limitations: Carriage of fewer insertions was seen in abundant cord blood beta clonotypes, whereas memory repertoires showed none.

Germline V gene lookup returns CDR1 SGHVS and CDR2 FNYEAQ. This CDR3 contains 18 residues. The ends lost 4 bases at V and 5 bases at J; junction bases unmatched: 9. TCRdb passed the 5' RACE reads through MiXCR, listing each CDR3 protein once. Here the sample spans nearly 900,000 distinct CDR3 sequences, 9% to 15% being singletons. This sample also belongs to another study, concerning yellow fever vaccine responses in identical twins. That work contributes: Twins' vaccine T cell responses reportedly seemed partly convergent and partly personalized.

The rearrangement uses TRBV7-6 and TRBJ2-2; 14 bases are a match to TRBD2. The source is a woman between 18 and 29 years old in good health. The sequenced sample was PBMCs. The CDR3 nucleotides read TGTGCCAGCAGCTCGGGACTAGCGGGAGTTCGTCGTACCGGGGAGCTGTTTTTT. Its translation is CASSSGLAGVRRTGELFF.